This is a list of T cell receptor beta chains from one sample in a study of molecular identifiers for immune sequencing clone quantification. One entry per CDR3 protein results from TCRdb running MiXCR on the PCR reads. The data show 100,000 or so distinct CDR3 sequences, roughly a third seen once. The sequenced sample consisted of naive CD8+ T cells from blood, with Jurkat cell RNA spiked in. The receptors originated from a human donor in good health. Some libraries in this study had Jurkat cell RNA spiked in. Each CDR3 is given with its conserved first and last residue. Fields, in order: J gene, V gene, clone size, D gene, CDR3 DNA, CDR3 protein. A D gene is named only where the DNA matches it firmly. A clone size is listed for some rows: how often the clone was seen (once, few, many), or a class if it is expanded.

>TRBJ2-7|TRBV4-3|NA|TRBD1
TGCGCCAGCAGCCCTGGTGGCCAGGGGGCCTACGAGCAGTACTTC
CASSPGGQGAYEQYF
>TRBJ2-7|TRBV7-9|many|TRBD1
TGTGCCAGCAGCGCGCCGGGACAGGGGTACGAGCAGTACTTC
CASSAPGQGYEQYF
>TRBJ2-3|TRBV18|NA|TRBD2
TGTGCCAGCTCACCTTCCCGGGGACTAGGCGGGAGTACAGATACGCAGTATTTT
CASSPSRGLGGSTDTQYF
>TRBJ1-1|TRBV4-3|NA|NA
TGCGCCAGCAGCCCTTGGCTAGTGACGGACACTGAAGCTTACTTT
CASSPWLVTDTEAYF
>TRBJ2-3|TRBV7-2|many|TRBD1
TGTGCCAGCAGAGGGGACAGGGCTAGCACAGATACGCAGTATTTT
CASRGDRASTDTQYF
>TRBJ2-4|TRBV4-2|NA|TRBD1
TGTGCCAGCAACCGAGATGGGGCAGGGGGTCTAGGCATTCAGTACTTC
CASNRDGAGGLGIQYF
>TRBJ2-3|TRBV4-3|many|NA
TGCGCCAGCAGCCCCGGGGCAGCAGTAAGCACAGATACGCAGTATTTT
CASSPGAAVSTDTQYF
>TRBJ1-5|TRBV7-9|NA|NA
TGTGCCAGCAGCGAGGACAGTATCACTCGGCCCCAGCATTTT
CASSEDSITRPQHF
>TRBJ1-5|TRBV2|few|NA
TGTGCCAGCACGGGGGCGACGAGTCAGCCCCAGCATTTT
CASTGATSQPQHF
>TRBJ1-5|TRBV2|many|NA
TGTGCCAGCAGTGAAATCAACAGGGTTTCAGACAATCAGCCCCAGCATTTT
CASSEINRVSDNQPQHF
>TRBJ2-7|TRBV12-3/TRBV12-4|few|TRBD2
TGTGCCAGCAGCTGGACTAGCGGAGCCTACGAGCAGTACTTC
CASSWTSGAYEQYF
>TRBJ2-7|TRBV12-3/TRBV12-4|NA|TRBD1
TGTGCCAGCACCTTGACAGGGAGCGAGCAGTACTTC
CASTLTGSEQYF
>TRBJ2-3|TRBV6-6|NA|NA
TGTGCCAGCAGTTACTTGGCCGCGGGGGATACGCAGTATTTT
CASSYLAAGDTQYF
>TRBJ2-5|TRBV27|few|NA
TGTGCCAGCAGTTTACAGGGAGCGCTCCAAGAGACCCAGTACTTC
CASSLQGALQETQYF
>TRBJ2-7|TRBV2|many|TRBD2
TGTGCCAGCAGGGGAGGGTACGAGCAGTACTTC
CASRGGYEQYF
>TRBJ2-3|TRBV7-9|many|TRBD2
TGTGCCAGCAGCTCCTCTAGCGGGAGGGCCGCAGATACGCAGTATTTT
CASSSSSGRAADTQYF
>TRBJ2-3|TRBV9|NA|TRBD2
TGTGCCAGCAGCGTAGCTAGCGGGAGTTGGACAGATTCGCAGTATTTT
CASSVASGSWTDSQYF
>TRBJ2-7|TRBV20-1|few|TRBD2
TGCAGTGCTAGAGAGGGCTGGCTAGCGGTCCTTCGGGGCGAGCAGTACTTC
CSAREGWLAVLRGEQYF
>TRBJ2-3|TRBV2|many|TRBD2
TGTGCCAGCAGTGCTAGCGGGGGGCCAGATACGCAGTATTTT
CASSASGGPDTQYF
>TRBJ1-5|TRBV6-6|NA|TRBD1
TGTGCCAGCAGTTACACAGTGGGACAGGTCAATCAGCCCCAGCATTTT
CASSYTVGQVNQPQHF
>TRBJ2-5|TRBV20-1|NA|NA
TGCAGTGCTAGAGGGAGGACATCCACAAGAGATTTGACCCAGTACTTC
CSARGRTSTRDLTQYF
>TRBJ1-4|TRBV10-3|few|TRBD1
TGTGCCATCAGTGAAGGACAGGGAAGTGAAAAACTGTTTTTT
CAISEGQGSEKLFF
>TRBJ2-5|TRBV27|NA|NA
TGTGCCAGCGGTTTATTGGCGGAGGATGAGACCCAGTACTTC
CASGLLAEDETQYF
>TRBJ2-7|TRBV2|NA|NA
TGTGCCAGCAGTGAAGTCTCCAGGGCCTCCTACGAGCAGTACTTC
CASSEVSRASYEQYF
>TRBJ2-7|TRBV7-2|many|NA
TGTGCCAGCAGCTTAGACCGGGACAACTCCTACGAGCAGTACTTC
CASSLDRDNSYEQYF
>TRBJ1-1|TRBV2|NA|NA
TGTGCCATCCTAAGCGGGGGTTACGGCACTGAAGCTTTCTTT
CAILSGGYGTEAFF
>TRBJ1-2|TRBV9|few|TRBD1
TGTGCCAGCAGTCCCGACAGGGGGCATGGCTACACCTTC
CASSPDRGHGYTF
>TRBJ2-5|TRBV28|many|TRBD1
TGTGCCAGCAGTCAAGGGACAGAGCTACAAGAGACCCAGTACTTC
CASSQGTELQETQYF